This TCR beta chain was profiled in a study of shared clonotypes between healthy human individuals. Concerning this clone itself: Antigen: not known.

General study points: Against clonotypes common to all four donors, non-shared ones had lower generation probabilities. Blood was the only sampled material, and tissue repertoires likely differ. Larger estimated richness was generally recorded for naive subsets relative to memory subsets. Incompleteness in sorted-subset sequencing, despite large depth, was shown by rarefaction.

Germline loops: CDR1 SGHRS, CDR2 YFSETQ. The V end lost 4 bases, the J end lost 3 bases, and 16 bases lay between the germline ends. The CDR3 consists of 15 residues. Using immunoSEQ multiplex PCR, the repertoire was profiled, and TCRdb retains in-frame clones only, with some absent. Here the sample spans 760,000 or so clones, about 96% being singletons. Naive CD8 cells were CD45RO-negative, positively selected for CCR7, excluding terminally differentiated effector memory CD45RA+ cells. The sequence was obtained from a man aged 30 to 45 in good health. Material: naive CD8+ T cells sorted from blood. The V gene is TRBV5-1, the J gene TRBJ1-2; tentatively, D is TRBD1 (5 bases). CDR3 amino acids: CASSDTRLGDYGYTF. CDR3 DNA: TGCGCCAGCAGCGACACCCGCTTGGGGGACTATGGCTACACCTTC.